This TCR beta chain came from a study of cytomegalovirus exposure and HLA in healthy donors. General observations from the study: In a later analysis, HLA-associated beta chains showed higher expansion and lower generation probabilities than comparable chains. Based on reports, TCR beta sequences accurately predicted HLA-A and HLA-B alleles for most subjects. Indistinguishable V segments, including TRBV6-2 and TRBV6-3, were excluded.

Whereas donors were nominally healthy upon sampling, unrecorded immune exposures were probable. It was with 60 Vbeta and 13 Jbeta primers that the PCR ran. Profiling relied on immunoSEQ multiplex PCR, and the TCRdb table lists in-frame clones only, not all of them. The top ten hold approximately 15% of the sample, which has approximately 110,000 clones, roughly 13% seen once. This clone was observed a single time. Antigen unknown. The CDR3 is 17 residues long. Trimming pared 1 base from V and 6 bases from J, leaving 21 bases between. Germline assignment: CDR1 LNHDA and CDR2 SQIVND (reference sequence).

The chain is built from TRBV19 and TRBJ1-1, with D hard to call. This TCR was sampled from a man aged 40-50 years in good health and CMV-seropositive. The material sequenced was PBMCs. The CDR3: CASSIALQTGGRAEAFF. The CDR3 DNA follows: TGTGCCAGTAGTATAGCCCTCCAGACCGGAGGGAGGGCTGAAGCTTTCTTT. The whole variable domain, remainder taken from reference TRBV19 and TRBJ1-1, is DGGITQSPKYLFRKEGQNVTLSCEQNLNHDAMYWYRQDPGQGLRLIYYSQIVNDFQKGDIAEGYSVSREKKESFPLTVTSAQKNPTAFYLCASSIALQTGGRAEAFFGQGTRLTVV.